The present TCR beta chain was sequenced within a study of cytomegalovirus exposure and HLA in healthy donors. Study-level results: Rare sequences made up most TCRs, while some public TCRs were found in many donors.

In regard to this clone: The antigen is undetermined.

Trimming left V 5 bases short and J 4 bases short, with 11 bases between. The germline V gene encodes CDR1 MNHEY and CDR2 SVGAGI. The CDR3 covers 13 residues. Profiling relied on immunoSEQ multiplex PCR, and the TCRdb table lists in-frame clones only, not all of them. The table shows about 200,000 clones, with approximately 87% occurring only once. Material for sequencing was PBMCs. The TCR sequence derives from a woman in her late teens or twenties in good health and CMV-seronegative. The chain joins TRBV6-5 to TRBJ1-1; no definite D call. The CDR3 sequence: CASSQMRFTEAFF. CDR3 nucleotides: TGTGCCAGCAGTCAGATGAGGTTCACTGAAGCTTTCTTT.